Reported below is one TCR beta chain. This specimen comes from a study of blood T cell repertoires in COVID-19. At the level of the study: Acute and convalescent COVID-19 specimens originated in the United States, Italy and Spain.

Profiling relied on immunoSEQ multiplex PCR, and the TCRdb table lists in-frame clones only, not all of them. Of 350,000 or so clones listed, nearly 90% are singletons. The V end lost 4 bases, the J end lost 7 bases, and 12 bases lay between the germline ends. From germline, CDR1 is SGHNT and CDR2 YYREEE (reference sequence). The CDR3 loop spans 13 amino acids. The clonotype was recovered from a man aged 18-30 years with active or convalescent COVID-19. The gene calls are TRBV5-4 and TRBJ2-1; TRBD2 might be the D (6 bases). Sequencing input: peripheral blood. For the CDR3, the DNA is TGTGCCAGCAGCGGCCCCCGGGGGAATGAGCAGTTCTTC. This translates into CASSGPRGNEQFF.